Listed below are T cell receptor beta chains from one sample, sequenced in a study of response to subunit inactivated influenza vaccine. TCRdb re-called the RT-PCR reads through MiXCR, storing one row per CDR3 protein. The sample lists fewer than 600,000 distinct CDR3 sequences; around 7.9% were seen once. The material was PBMCs from blood, obtained less than 25 months after vaccination. Every receptor here comes from a man aged 50-75 years who received an inactivated influenza vaccine. Both conserved end residues are part of each CDR3. The D gene is left open where the match is weak. Expanded clones are given a class, and other clones once, few, many or no size at all.

NA	TRBV20-1	TRBJ1-4	few	13	TGCAGTGCTAGAGAGGGGCAGGTCGAAAAACTGTTTTTT	CSAREGQVEKLFF
TRBD1	TRBV12-3/TRBV12-4	TRBJ2-2	NA	14	TGTGCCAGCAGCTGGGACAGAACCACCGGGGAGCTGTTTTTT	CASSWDRTTGELFF
NA	TRBV20-1	TRBJ1-6	many	13	TGCAGTGTTTTAGACGGACCCCATTCACCCCTCCACTTT	CSVLDGPHSPLHF
NA	TRBV28	TRBJ2-1	few	14	TGTGCCAGCAGTTTAAGCTACGGCAAGGGGTCTGGGTTCTTC	CASSLSYGKGSGFF
NA	TRBV12-3/TRBV12-4	TRBJ2-2	NA	15	TGTGCCAGCAGTTTACGGCACCGGGACACCGGGGAGCTGTTTTTT	CASSLRHRDTGELFF
TRBD1	TRBV20-1	TRBJ1-1	NA	12	TGCAGTGCTAGTTTTGGGACAGACCAAGCTTTCTTT	CSASFGTDQAFF
NA	TRBV28	TRBJ1-1	few	13	TGTGCCAGCAGTTTATTCCGGGACATAGAAGCTTTCTTT	CASSLFRDIEAFF
NA	TRBV6-2/TRBV6-3	TRBJ1-5	NA	18	TGTGCCAGCAGTTACGATCAAAGGATGCCAATGGCCGATCAGCCCCAGCATTTT	CASSYDQRMPMADQPQHF
NA	TRBV6-5	TRBJ1-6	few	12	TGTGCCAGCATGGCAGGGGTTTCACCCCTCCACTTT	CASMAGVSPLHF
TRBD1	TRBV7-8	TRBJ2-1	NA	15	TGTGCCAGCAGCCAACGGGACAGTATCTACAATGAGCAGTTCTTC	CASSQRDSIYNEQFF
NA	TRBV6-2/TRBV6-3	TRBJ2-7	NA	12	TGTGCCAGCAGTTATGTTGGGGTTGAGCAGTACTTC	CASSYVGVEQYF
NA	TRBV11-3	TRBJ1-4	NA	13	TGTGCCAGCAGCTTATCCGGACGGGAAAAACTGTTTTTT	CASSLSGREKLFF
NA	TRBV7-2	TRBJ1-2	many	13	TGTGCCAGCAGCGATCAGGGATACTATGGCTACACCTTC	CASSDQGYYGYTF
NA	TRBV4-1	TRBJ1-2	few	16	TGCGCCAGCAGCCAAGATTCGCACGGGGCTAACTATGGCTACACCTTC	CASSQDSHGANYGYTF
TRBD2	TRBV3-1	TRBJ2-1	many	15	TGTGCCAGCAGCGAGACTAGCGGGAGGGCCAATGAGCAGTTCTTC	CASSETSGRANEQFF
TRBD2	TRBV11-2	TRBJ2-7	NA	15	TGTGCCAGCAGCTTGCAGGCTAGCGGGACCTACGAGCAGTACTTC	CASSLQASGTYEQYF
TRBD1	TRBV20-1	TRBJ2-2	many	17	TGCAGTGCTACAACCGCCGGACAGGGATCGAACACCGGGGAGCTGTTTTTT	CSATTAGQGSNTGELFF
NA	TRBV2	TRBJ1-5	many	14	TGTGCCAGCACCCCCGGTCAAGGGGCTCAGCCCCAGCATTTT	CASTPGQGAQPQHF
TRBD2	TRBV14	TRBJ2-2	NA	16	TGTGCCAGCAGCCAACCCTTGGGACTAGCGGGACGTGAGCTGTTTTTT	CASSQPLGLAGRELFF
NA	TRBV13	TRBJ2-7	few	14	TGTGCCAGCAGCTTAATAGGCCACCCTTACGAGCAGTACTTC	CASSLIGHPYEQYF
TRBD2	TRBV5-6	TRBJ2-5	few	16	TGTGCCAGCAGCTTGGCTCCAGCGGGAGGTCGAGAGACCCAGTACTTC	CASSLAPAGGRETQYF